This T cell receptor (beta chain) was sequenced during a study of T cells after yellow fever vaccination. Study overall: Fractions low in cell number were prepared with SMART-Seq v4 Ultra Low Input. Study-wide results and caveats: Only a minor proportion of clonotypes was detected across both CD4 and CD8 compartments.

This clonotype was detected ten times or more. Its target is not known. Generation of TCR cDNA used 5'RACE template switching (which added a universal primer site and UMIs). TCRdb fed the 5' RACE reads into MiXCR, producing one record per CDR3 protein. The sample contains about 50,000 distinct CDR3 sequences, more than 5.5% of which appear only once. Germline-derived CDR1 and CDR2 are MNHEY and SMNVEV (reference sequence). The CDR3 is 13 residues long. Trimming stripped 2 bases from V and 6 bases from J, with 8 bases between. The chain combines TRBV27 with TRBJ1-5, with D perhaps matching TRBD1 (5 bases). The material sequenced was CD8+ T cells sorted from PBMCs, taken on the day of the first yellow fever vaccination. The receptor was derived from a young man who received the YFV17D yellow fever vaccine. The CDR3 nucleotides are TGTGCCAGCAGTTTACTCGGGGGTCAGCCCCAGCATTTT. Protein: CASSLLGGQPQHF.